A single sample gave rise to the 7 T cell receptor beta chains below, sequenced in a study of blood T cell repertoires in COVID-19. Produced via immunoSEQ multiplex PCR; TCRdb's table is partial and in-frame only. The table has some 250,000 clones, around 88% seen once. The specimen sequenced was peripheral blood. All receptors come from a woman aged 25-40 years who had recovered from COVID-19.

The chain joins TRBV25-1 to TRBJ2-3, with 11 bases lining up with TRBD2. This CDR3 has 17 residues. The V gene's germline CDR1 is MGHDK and CDR2 SYGVNS. After removal of 4 bases from V and 4 bases from J, the junction contained 10 bases not matched to a gene. CDR3 sequence: CASSGGLAGGSPDTQYF. CDR3 in DNA: TGTGCCAGCAGTGGGGGTTTAGCGGGAGGGTCTCCAGATACGCAGTATTTT.

The chain couples TRBV4-1 to TRBJ2-7, with D perhaps TRBD1 (5 bases). CDR1 and CDR2 from the germline V gene are MGHRA and YSYEKL. Between the trimmed V and J ends, which lost 3 bases and 5 bases, there was a span of 14 bases. This CDR3 has 14 amino acids. CDR3 residues: CASSHPDRAHEQYF. The CDR3 DNA is TGCGCCAGCAGCCACCCCGACAGAGCCCACGAGCAGTACTTC.

This chain uses TRBV9 with TRBJ2-5; D gene unclear. The V end was cut by 0 bases, the J end by 1 base, with 7 bases between. Germline V gene data show CDR1 as SGDLS and CDR2 as YYNGEE. This CDR3 region has 14 residues. This chain's CDR3 is CASSVVASQETQYF. CDR3 nucleotide sequence: TGTGCCAGCAGCGTAGTTGCCAGCCAAGAGACCCAGTACTTC.

The chain joins TRBV6-6 to TRBJ2-7; TRBD1 might be the D (6 bases). Germline loops: CDR1 MNHNY, CDR2 SVGAGI (reference sequence). The V end was cut by 7 bases, the J end by 2 bases, with 9 bases between. This CDR3 has 12 residues. DNA for the CDR3: TGTGCCAGCAAGGACAGTCCCTACGAGCAGTACTTC. This gives the protein CASKDSPYEQYF.

The rearrangement uses TRBV5-5 and TRBJ2-6, with D unclear. CDR1 and CDR2 from the germline V gene are SGHKS and YYEKEE (reference sequence). This CDR3 contains 14 residues. V was cut by 5 bases and J by 0 bases, with 6 bases left in between. The CDR3 region is CASRSFSGANVLTF. CDR3 DNA: TGTGCCAGCAGGTCTTTCTCTGGGGCCAACGTCCTGACTTTC.

The rearrangement links TRBV4-2 to TRBJ2-2, with D tentatively TRBD1 (6 bases). Germline V lookup: CDR1 LGHNA, CDR2 YNFKEQ. V was cut by 1 base and J by 2 bases, with 8 bases left in between. CDR3 size: 15 residues. CDR3 bases: TGTGCCAGCAGCCAAGCAGGGGCTAACACCGGGGAGCTGTTTTTT. Amino acids: CASSQAGANTGELFF.

This chain joins TRBV19 and TRBJ2-5, with D unclear. The CDR3 has 15 residues. Trimming took off 3 bases at V and 4 bases at J, with 15 bases between the two ends. Germline-derived CDR1 and CDR2 are LNHDA and SQIVND (reference sequence). CDR3 sequence: CASSITARISETQYF. The CDR3 nucleotides are TGTGCCAGTAGTATCACGGCCAGGATTTCAGAGACCCAGTACTTC.